The 14 T cell receptor beta chains given below trace back to one sample, sequenced in a study of blood T cell repertoires in COVID-19 (dated by TCRdb to the early 2020s). The library was produced with the immunoSEQ multiplex PCR assay. The table comes from immuneACCESS by way of TCRdb, which keeps in-frame sequences with V and J called. Part of the clones is missing from these tables; in studies checked, under half for an unresolved V gene and the rest for unknown reasons. This sample lists under 250,000 clones; around 90% were detected once. Under 9% of the sample rests with the top ten. Source material: peripheral blood. Receptors originate from a woman in her seventies with active or convalescent COVID-19.

This clone showed up just once. At one end, the junction sequence differs from germline, possibly due to a read error. The V and J genes are TRBV4-2 and TRBJ2-7; the D is unclear. This CDR3 has 12 amino acids. The germline V gene has CDR1 LGHNA and CDR2 YNFKEQ. The CDR3 spells CASSQGDTQVDF. The CDR3 DNA sequence: TGTGCCAGCAGCCAAGGTGACACCCAGGTGGACTTC.

V usage is TRBV19 and J usage is TRBJ1-5; tentatively, D is TRBD1 (5 bases). The CDR3 has 14 residues. The V gene's germline CDR1 is LNHDA and CDR2 SQIVND (reference sequence). With 3 bases removed from V and 5 bases from J, the gap between germline ends came to 11 bases. The CDR3 DNA follows: TGTGCCAGTAGTATCCAGGAAGGGGATCAGCCCCAGCATTTT. Its protein is CASSIQEGDQPQHF.

This clone appeared a few times. The J gene is TRBJ1-2, the V gene TRBV7-2; D is unresolved. Between the trimmed V and J ends, which lost 2 bases and 3 bases, there was a span of 7 bases. The germline V gene has CDR1 SGHTA and CDR2 FQGNSA. The CDR3 totals 13 residues. CDR3 in DNA: TGTGCCAGCAGCTTAACGGCGGACTATGGCTACACCTTC. Amino acids: CASSLTADYGYTF.

This chain connects TRBV6-2 or TRBV6-3 to TRBJ2-1, with D tentatively TRBD2 (5 bases). This CDR3 is 15 amino acids long. Germline lookup yields CDR1 MNHEY and CDR2 SVGEGT. Trimming left V 4 bases short and J 10 bases short, with 20 bases between. The CDR3 DNA reads TGTGCCAGCAGTTCCTTAGCGATCCCCCCCCACGAGCAGTTCTTC. Protein: CASSSLAIPPHEQFF.

The V gene is TRBV11-2, the J gene TRBJ2-1; the D gene is possibly TRBD1 (6 bases). The CDR3 spans 13 residues. V shed 5 bases and J shed 9 bases, with 14 bases lying between them. CDR1 and CDR2 from the germline V gene are SGHAT and FQNNGV. The CDR3, as DNA: TGTGCCAGCAGCCCACAGGGTTGGCCTGAGCAGTTCTTC. Translation gives CASSPQGWPEQFF.

V gene TRBV6-2 or TRBV6-3 combines with J gene TRBJ1-4; D is possibly TRBD1 (6 bases). Trimming removed 4 bases from V and 8 bases from J, with 14 bases in between. CDR1 is MNHEY and CDR2 is SVGEGT in the germline V gene. The CDR3 is made up of 14 amino acids. The CDR3 here is CASSSVRGGEKLFF. CDR3 coding DNA: TGTGCCAGCAGTTCCGTCAGGGGAGGGGAAAAACTGTTTTTT.

The CDR3 loop is CASSQDTGTGYTF. CDR3 nucleotide sequence: TGCGCCAGCAGCCAAGACACAGGGACCGGCTACACCTTC. This chain connects TRBV4-3 to TRBJ1-2, with a weak D call TRBD1 (6 bases). Per the germline V gene, CDR1 is LGHNA and CDR2 is YSLEER. This CDR3 contains 13 residues. Trimming stripped 0 bases from V and 8 bases from J, with 10 bases between.

The rearrangement joins TRBV27 to TRBJ1-4; D may be TRBD1 (6 bases). V lost 6 bases to trimming and J lost 8 bases, with 22 bases between them. CDR1 MNHEY and CDR2 SMNVEV come from the germline V gene (reference sequence). This CDR3 has 16 amino acids. The CDR3 is CASSLWGQGIGEKLFF. The CDR3 nucleotides read TGTGCCAGCAGCCTTTGGGGGCAAGGGATTGGGGAAAAACTGTTTTTT.

The chain employs TRBV28 and TRBJ1-1; D is perhaps TRBD1 (6 bases). V was trimmed by 5 bases and J by 6 bases, leaving 16 bases between them. CDR1 is MDHEN and CDR2 is SYDVKM in the germline V gene. There are 14 residues in the CDR3. The CDR3 protein is CASSPRQDTPEAFF. For the CDR3, the DNA is TGTGCCAGCAGTCCGCGACAGGACACCCCTGAAGCTTTCTTT.

The CDR3, as DNA: TGTGCCAGCAGCTCCGCCGGACAGGGAGGAAACACCATATATTTT. Translating gives CASSSAGQGGNTIYF. The V gene is TRBV5-4, the J gene TRBJ1-3; 8 bases line up with TRBD1. Per the germline V gene, CDR1 is SGHNT and CDR2 is YYREEE (reference sequence). The CDR3 contains 15 residues. After removal of 3 bases from V and 4 bases from J, the junction contained 6 bases not matched to a gene.

The V and J genes are TRBV9 and TRBJ2-7; D perhaps matches TRBD1 (6 bases). V lost 2 bases and J lost 1, with 10 bases in between. Germline V CDR1 and CDR2: SGDLS, YYNGEE. There are 14 residues in the CDR3. CDR3 in DNA: TGTGCCAGCAGCGTGGGGGCCTCTTCCTACGAGCAGTACTTC. It codes for CASSVGASSYEQYF.

There are a few counts of this clone. The J gene is TRBJ1-1, the V gene TRBV5-1; D is undetermined. The CDR3 spans 15 residues. CDR1 is SGHRS and CDR2 is YFSETQ in the germline V gene. V was cut by 2 bases and J by 1 base, with 12 bases left in between. The CDR3 here is CASSFSTVANTEAFF. The CDR3 DNA reads TGCGCCAGCAGCTTCTCTACCGTCGCGAACACTGAAGCTTTCTTT.

The gene calls are TRBV29-1 and TRBJ1-5, with TRBD1 matching 8 bases. Trimming at V came to 6 bases and at J to 3 bases, leaving 4 bases not matched to a gene. CDR1 and CDR2 from the germline V gene are SQVTM and ANQGSEA. This CDR3 region has 13 residues. The CDR3 nucleotides read TGCAGCGTCGCGACAGGGGCCAATCAGCCCCAGCATTTT. Translating gives CSVATGANQPQHF. Filled out from reference TRBV29-1 and TRBJ1-5, the complete variable domain reads SAVISQKPSRDICQRGTSLTIQCQVDSQVTMMFWYRQQPGQSLTLIATANQGSEATYESGFVIDKFPISRPNLTFSTLTVSNMSPEDSSIYLCSVATGANQPQHFGDGTRLSIL.

This clone was picked up a small number of times. The rearrangement joins TRBV5-8 to TRBJ2-7; TRBD1 matches at 8 bases. V trimming: 4 bases; J trimming: 0 bases; junction bases outside the gene matches: 6. Germline V CDR1 and CDR2: SGHTS, YDEGEE. CDR3 length: 15 amino acids. Here the CDR3 DNA reads TGTGCCAGCAGCCTTCGGACAGGGATCTCCTACGAGCAGTACTTC. This sequence encodes CASSLRTGISYEQYF.